The source of this TCR beta chain is a study of blood T cell repertoires in COVID-19. Study information: Whether acute or convalescent, the COVID-19 samples came from the United States, Italy and Spain. Sources were T cells, B-cell-depleted T cells, or PBMCs; the material itself was cDNA or gDNA.

In the original workflow: The authors estimated nucleated cell counts from reference gene primer amplification. The data were produced by immunoSEQ multiplex PCR, yet TCRdb's version contains in-frame clones alone and is incomplete. D and trimming were read from the DNA, whereas the V and J calls and clone size are those reported in that table. The table records some 130,000 clones, more than 70% of them present only once. Germline lookup yields CDR1 SGHAT and CDR2 FQNNGV. After removal of 2 bases from V and 3 bases from J, the junction contained 3 bases not matched to a gene. The CDR3 extends over 16 amino acids.

Sequenced: peripheral blood. The clonotype comes from a man aged 55 to 69 with acute or convalescent COVID-19. This chain links TRBV11-2 with TRBJ2-1; 11 positions match TRBD1. The CDR3 nucleotides read TGTGCCAGCAGCTTACGGGACAGGGGGATCTACAATGAGCAGTTCTTC. It codes for CASSLRDRGIYNEQFF.